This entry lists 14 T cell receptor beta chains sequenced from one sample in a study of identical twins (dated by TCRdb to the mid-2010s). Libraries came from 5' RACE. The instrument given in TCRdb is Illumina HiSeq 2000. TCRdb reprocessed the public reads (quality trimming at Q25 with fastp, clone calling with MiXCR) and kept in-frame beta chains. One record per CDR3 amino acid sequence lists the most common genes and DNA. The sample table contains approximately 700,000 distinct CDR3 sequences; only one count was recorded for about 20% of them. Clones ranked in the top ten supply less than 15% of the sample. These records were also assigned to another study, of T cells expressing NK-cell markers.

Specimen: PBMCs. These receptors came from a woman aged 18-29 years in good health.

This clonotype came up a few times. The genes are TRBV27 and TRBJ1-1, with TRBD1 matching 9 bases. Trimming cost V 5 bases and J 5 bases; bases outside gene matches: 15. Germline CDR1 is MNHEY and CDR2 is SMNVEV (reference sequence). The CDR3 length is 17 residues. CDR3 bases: TGTGCCAGCAGTAAGCAGGGGACAGGGACGAGAAAGACTGAAGCTTTCTTT. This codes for CASSKQGTGTRKTEAFF.

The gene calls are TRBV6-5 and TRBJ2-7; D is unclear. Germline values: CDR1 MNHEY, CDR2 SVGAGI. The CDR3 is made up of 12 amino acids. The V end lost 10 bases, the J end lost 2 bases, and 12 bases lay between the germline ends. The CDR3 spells CATQTYTYEQYF. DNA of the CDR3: TGTGCCACCCAAACGTATACCTACGAGCAGTACTTC.

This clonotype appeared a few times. The CDR3 loop reads CASSQDEGSDQPQHF. DNA for the CDR3: TGTGCCAGCAGCCAAGATGAGGGGTCGGATCAGCCCCAGCATTTT. The rearrangement joins TRBV3-1 to TRBJ1-5; a weak D match, TRBD1 (5 bases). The CDR3 extends over 15 amino acids. V dropped 0 bases and J dropped 5 bases, with 11 bases sitting between them. From germline, CDR1 is LGHDT and CDR2 YNNKEL (reference sequence).

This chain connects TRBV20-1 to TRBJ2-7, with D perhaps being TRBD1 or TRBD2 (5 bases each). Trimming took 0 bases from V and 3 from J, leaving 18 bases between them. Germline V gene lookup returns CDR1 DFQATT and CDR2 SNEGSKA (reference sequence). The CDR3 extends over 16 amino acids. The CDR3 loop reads CSARDNPGTYNYEQYF. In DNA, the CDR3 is TGCAGTGCTAGAGATAATCCCGGGACGTACAACTACGAGCAGTACTTC.

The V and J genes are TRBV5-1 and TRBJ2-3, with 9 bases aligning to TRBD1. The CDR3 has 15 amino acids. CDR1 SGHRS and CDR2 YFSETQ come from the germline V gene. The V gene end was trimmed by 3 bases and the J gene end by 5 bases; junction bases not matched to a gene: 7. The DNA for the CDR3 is TGCGCCAGCAGCTCCGGGACAGGGCTTCAAGATACGCAGTATTTT. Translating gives CASSSGTGLQDTQYF.

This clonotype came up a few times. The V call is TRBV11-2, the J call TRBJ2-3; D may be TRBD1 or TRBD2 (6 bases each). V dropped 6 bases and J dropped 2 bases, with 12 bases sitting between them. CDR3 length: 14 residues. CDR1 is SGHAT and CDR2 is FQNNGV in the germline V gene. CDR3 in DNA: TGTGCCAGCAGACGGGGGCCCTACACAGATACGCAGTATTTT. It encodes CASRRGPYTDTQYF.

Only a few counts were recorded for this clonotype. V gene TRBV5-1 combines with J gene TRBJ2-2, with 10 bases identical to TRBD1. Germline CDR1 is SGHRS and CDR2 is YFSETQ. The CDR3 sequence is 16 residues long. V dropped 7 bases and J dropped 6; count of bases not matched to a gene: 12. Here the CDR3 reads CASRPPGTGVAGELFF. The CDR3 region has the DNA TGCGCCAGCCGCCCCCCTGGGACAGGGGTGGCCGGGGAGCTGTTTTTT.

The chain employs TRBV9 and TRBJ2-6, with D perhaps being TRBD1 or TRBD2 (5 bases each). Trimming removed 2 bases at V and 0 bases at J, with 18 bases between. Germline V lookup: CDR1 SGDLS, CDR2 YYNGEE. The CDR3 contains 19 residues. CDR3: CASSVPRDLKGSGANVLTF. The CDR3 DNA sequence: TGTGCCAGCAGCGTCCCCCGGGACCTAAAGGGCTCTGGGGCCAACGTCCTGACTTTC.

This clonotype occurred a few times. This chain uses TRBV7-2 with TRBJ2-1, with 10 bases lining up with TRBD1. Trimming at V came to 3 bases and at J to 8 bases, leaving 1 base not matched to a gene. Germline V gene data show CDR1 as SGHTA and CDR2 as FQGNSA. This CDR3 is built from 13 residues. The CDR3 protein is CASSLTGGYEQFF. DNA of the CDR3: TGTGCCAGCAGCTTGACAGGGGGCTATGAGCAGTTCTTC. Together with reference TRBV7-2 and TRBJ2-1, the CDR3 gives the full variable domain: GAGVSQSPSNKVTEKGKDVELRCDPISGHTALYWYRQSLGQGLEFLIYFQGNSAPDKSGLPSDRFSAERTGGSVSTLTIQRTQQEDSAVYLCASSLTGGYEQFFGPGTRLTVL.

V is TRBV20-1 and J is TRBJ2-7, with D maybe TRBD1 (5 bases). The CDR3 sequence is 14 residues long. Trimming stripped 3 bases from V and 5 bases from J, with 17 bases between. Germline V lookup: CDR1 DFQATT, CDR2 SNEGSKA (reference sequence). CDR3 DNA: TGCAGTGCTAGCTTGCCGGACATCCTCAACGAGCAGTACTTC. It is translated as CSASLPDILNEQYF.

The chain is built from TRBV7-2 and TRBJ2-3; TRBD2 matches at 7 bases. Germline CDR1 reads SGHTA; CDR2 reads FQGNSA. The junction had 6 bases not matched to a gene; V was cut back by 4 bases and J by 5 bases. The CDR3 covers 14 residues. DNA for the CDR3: TGTGCCAGCAGCTCGCGAAGGGAGGGAGATACGCAGTATTTT. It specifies CASSSRREGDTQYF.

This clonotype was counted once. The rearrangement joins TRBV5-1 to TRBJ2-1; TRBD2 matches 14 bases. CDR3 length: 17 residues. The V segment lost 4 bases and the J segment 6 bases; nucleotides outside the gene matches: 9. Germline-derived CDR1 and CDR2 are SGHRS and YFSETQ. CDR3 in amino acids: CASSPRGLAGVVNEQFF. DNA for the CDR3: TGCGCCAGCAGCCCCCGGGGACTAGCGGGAGTTGTCAATGAGCAGTTCTTC.

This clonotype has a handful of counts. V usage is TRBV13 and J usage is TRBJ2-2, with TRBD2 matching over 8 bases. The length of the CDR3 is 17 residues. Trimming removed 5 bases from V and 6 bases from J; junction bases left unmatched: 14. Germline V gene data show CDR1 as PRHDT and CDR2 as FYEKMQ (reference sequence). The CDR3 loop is CASSPGPSGGPAGELFF. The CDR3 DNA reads TGTGCCAGCAGCCCAGGACCGTCGGGAGGGCCGGCCGGGGAGCTGTTTTTT. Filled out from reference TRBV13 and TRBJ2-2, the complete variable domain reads AAGVIQSPRHLIKEKRETATLKCYPIPRHDTVYWYQQGPGQDPQFLISFYEKMQSDKGSIPDRFSAQQFSDYHSELNMSSLELGDSALYFCASSPGPSGGPAGELFFGEGSRLTVL.

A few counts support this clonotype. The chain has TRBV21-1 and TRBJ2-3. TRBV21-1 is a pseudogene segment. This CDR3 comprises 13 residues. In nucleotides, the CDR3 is TGTGCCAGCAGCGATCGACGGAGCTTTACGCAGTATTTT. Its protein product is CASSDRRSFTQYF.